This T cell receptor beta chain was found in a study of blood T cells in healthy people across ages. A J-beta primer mix and a sample-barcoded 5' primer were used in a second PCR of about 7 to 11 cycles. In TCRdb, the 5' RACE reads were re-called with MiXCR into one record per CDR3 protein. The sample carries about 1.6 million distinct CDR3 sequences, about 35% recorded once. The length of the CDR3 is 13 residues. V lost 5 bases, J lost 3 bases, and 13 bases lay in between. CDR1 is GTSNPN, CDR2 SVGIG, per germline (reference sequence). This clonotype was recorded a few times. This clonotype was obtained from a woman younger than 45 in good health. The rearrangement uses TRBV30 and TRBJ1-2; D is perhaps TRBD1 (6 bases). Sequenced: blood. CDR3 nucleotides: TGTGCCTGGGTAGCACAGGGTTACTATGGCTACACCTTC. This codes for CAWVAQGYYGYTF.